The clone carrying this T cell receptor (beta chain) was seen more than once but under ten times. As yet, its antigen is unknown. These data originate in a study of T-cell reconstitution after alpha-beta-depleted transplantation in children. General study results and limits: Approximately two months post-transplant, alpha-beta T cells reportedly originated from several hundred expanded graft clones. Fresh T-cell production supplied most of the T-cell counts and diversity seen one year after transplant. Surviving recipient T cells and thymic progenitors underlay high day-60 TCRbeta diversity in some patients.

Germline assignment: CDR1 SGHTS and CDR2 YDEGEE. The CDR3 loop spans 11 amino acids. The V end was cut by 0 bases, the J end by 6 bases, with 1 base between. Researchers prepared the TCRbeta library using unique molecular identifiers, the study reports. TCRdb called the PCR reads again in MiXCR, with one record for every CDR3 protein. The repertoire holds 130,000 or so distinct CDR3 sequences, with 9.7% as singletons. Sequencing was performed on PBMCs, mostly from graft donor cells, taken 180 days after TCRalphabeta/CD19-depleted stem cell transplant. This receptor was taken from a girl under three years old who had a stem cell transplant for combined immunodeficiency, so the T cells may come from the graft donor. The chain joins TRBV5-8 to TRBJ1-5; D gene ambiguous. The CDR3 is CASSLAQPQHF. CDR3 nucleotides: TGTGCCAGCAGCTTGGCTCAGCCCCAGCATTTT.